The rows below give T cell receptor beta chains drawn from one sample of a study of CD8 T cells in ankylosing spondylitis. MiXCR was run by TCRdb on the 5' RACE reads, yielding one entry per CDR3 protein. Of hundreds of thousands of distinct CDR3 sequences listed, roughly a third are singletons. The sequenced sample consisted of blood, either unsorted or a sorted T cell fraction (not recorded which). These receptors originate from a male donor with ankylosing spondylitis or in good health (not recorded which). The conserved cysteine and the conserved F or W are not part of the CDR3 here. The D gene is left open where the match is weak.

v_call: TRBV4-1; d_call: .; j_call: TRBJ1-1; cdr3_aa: ASSQEGNRANTEAF
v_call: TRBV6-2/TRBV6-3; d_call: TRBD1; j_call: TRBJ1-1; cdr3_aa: ASSYERDRGNTEAF
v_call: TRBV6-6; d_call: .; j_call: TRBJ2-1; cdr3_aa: ASTLGGGEQF
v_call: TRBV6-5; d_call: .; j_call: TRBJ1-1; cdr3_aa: ASSSRGANTEAF
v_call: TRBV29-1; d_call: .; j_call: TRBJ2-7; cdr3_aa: SVADISYEQY
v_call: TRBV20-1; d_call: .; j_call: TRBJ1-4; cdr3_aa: SALDRGEKLF
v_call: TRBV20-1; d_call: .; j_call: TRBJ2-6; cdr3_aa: SARFRQEATGANVLT
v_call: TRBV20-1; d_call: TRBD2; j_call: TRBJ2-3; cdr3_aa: SATRRTSRGTDTQY
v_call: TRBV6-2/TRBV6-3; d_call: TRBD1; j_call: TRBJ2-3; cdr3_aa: ASSYRGTGAAQLSTDTQY
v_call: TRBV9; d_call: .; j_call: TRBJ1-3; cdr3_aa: ASSVELGGLTGNTIY
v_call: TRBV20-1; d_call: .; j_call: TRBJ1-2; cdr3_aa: SAPAYYGYT
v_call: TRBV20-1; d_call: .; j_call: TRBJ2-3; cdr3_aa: SARPGGSLTPTQY
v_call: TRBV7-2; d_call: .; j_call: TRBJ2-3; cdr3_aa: ASSLGALTQY
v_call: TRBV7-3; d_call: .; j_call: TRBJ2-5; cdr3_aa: ASSSDGVQETQY
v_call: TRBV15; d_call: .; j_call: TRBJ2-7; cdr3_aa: ATSGEGATEQY
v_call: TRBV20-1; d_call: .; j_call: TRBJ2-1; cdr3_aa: SAWHSYNEQF
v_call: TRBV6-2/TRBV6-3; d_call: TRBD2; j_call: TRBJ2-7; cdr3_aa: ASRVAMIPAASGLWSSYEQY
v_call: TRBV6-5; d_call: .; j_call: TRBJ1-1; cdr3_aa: ASSYRGNTEAF
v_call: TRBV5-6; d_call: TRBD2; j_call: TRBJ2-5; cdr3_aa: ASSLEIAGGIKY
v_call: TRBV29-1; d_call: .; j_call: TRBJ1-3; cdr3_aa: SFSVRTTIY
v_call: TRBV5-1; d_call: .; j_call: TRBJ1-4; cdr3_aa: ASSFSQSNEKLF
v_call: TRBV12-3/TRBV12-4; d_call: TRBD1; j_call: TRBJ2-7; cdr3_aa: ASKPGQGAYEQY
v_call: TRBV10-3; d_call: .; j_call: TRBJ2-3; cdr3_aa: AISGVSTDTQY
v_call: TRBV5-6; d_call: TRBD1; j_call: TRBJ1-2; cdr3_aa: ASRWDRGTGYT
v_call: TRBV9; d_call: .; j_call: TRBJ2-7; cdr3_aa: ASSSRQPDYEQY
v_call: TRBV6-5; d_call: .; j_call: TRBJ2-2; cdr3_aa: ASSYSRNLATIGELF
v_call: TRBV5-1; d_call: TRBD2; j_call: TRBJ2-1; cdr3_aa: ASSFRGAGGNEQF
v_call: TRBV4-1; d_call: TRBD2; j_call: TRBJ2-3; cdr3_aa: ASSRGPRPGGADTQY
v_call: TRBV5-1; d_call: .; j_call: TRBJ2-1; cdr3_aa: ASSPRTNSDNEQF
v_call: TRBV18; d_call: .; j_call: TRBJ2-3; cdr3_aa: ASSPLEARGTDTQY
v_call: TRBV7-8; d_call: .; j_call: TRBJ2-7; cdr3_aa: ASSLARGQVLLLDEQY
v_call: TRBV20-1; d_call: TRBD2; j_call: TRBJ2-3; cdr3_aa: SASLGSGGLQDTQY
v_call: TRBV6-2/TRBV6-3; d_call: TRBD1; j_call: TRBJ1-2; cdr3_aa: ASSYSSLGHRGGYT
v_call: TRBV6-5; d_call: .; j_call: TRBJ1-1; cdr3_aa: ASIMNTEAF
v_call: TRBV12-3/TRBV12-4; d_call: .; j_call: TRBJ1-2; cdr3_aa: ASSPLGGQGGVSYT
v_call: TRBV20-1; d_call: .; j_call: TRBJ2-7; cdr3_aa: SARDSSRTGVRYEQY
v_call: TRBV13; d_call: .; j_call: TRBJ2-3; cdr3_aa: ASSYPMESTDTQY
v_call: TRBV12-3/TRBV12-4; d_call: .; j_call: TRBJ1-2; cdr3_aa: ASSRGRRGGYT
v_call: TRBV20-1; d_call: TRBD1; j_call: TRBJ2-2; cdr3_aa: SARGRGHTGELF
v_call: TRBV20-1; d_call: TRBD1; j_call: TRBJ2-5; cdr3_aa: SARLHPGTGGGKETQY
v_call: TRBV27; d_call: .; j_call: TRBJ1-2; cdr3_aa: ASSRSDRELYGYT